The rows below give T cell receptor delta chains drawn from one sample of a study of gamma-delta chains in newborns, infants, children. TCRdb applied CATT to the reads for clone calling. The sample records approximately 1,100 delta-chain clones, roughly 7.2% being singletons. The specimen sequenced was blood. These receptors came from a child who was a newborn, infant or young child, either healthy, febrile or measles-vaccinated (not recorded which). Both conserved end residues are part of each CDR3. Fields, in order: D gene, J gene, clone size, V gene, CDR3 protein, CDR3 DNA. The D gene is left open where the match is weak. Not all rows give a size; the values are once, few, many and, for expanded clones, a class.

D: TRDD3
J: TRDJ1
size: large
V: TRDV2
CDR3: CACDPLPRGLGDLYTDKLIF
DNA: TGTGCCTGTGACCCCCTTCCCAGGGGACTGGGGGACCTTTACACCGATAAACTCATCTTT

D: TRDD3
J: TRDJ3
size: large
V: TRDV2
CDR3: CACDTWGTGSWDTRQMFF
DNA: TGTGCCTGTGACACCTGGGGGACTGGCTCCTGGGACACCCGACAGATGTTTTTC

D: TRDD3
J: TRDJ3
size: large
V: TRDV2
CDR3: CACDKLGDRSSWDTRQMFF
DNA: TGTGCCTGTGACAAACTGGGGGATAGGAGCTCCTGGGACACCCGACAGATGTTTTTC

D: .
J: TRDJ2
size: few
V: TRDV2
CDR3: CACDTMYTTVGYALTAQLFF
DNA: TGTGCCTGTGACACCATGTACACGACTGTGGGGTACGCTTTGACAGCCCAACTCTTCTTT

D: TRDD3
J: TRDJ3
size: few
V: TRDV2
CDR3: CACDTGGSLSSWDTRQMFF
DNA: TGTGCCTGTGACACCGGGGGATCCTTAAGCTCCTGGGACACCCGACAGATGTTTTTC

D: TRDD3
J: TRDJ3
size: .
V: TRDV2
CDR3: CACDILGDSPWDTRQMFF
DNA: TGTGCCTGTGACATACTGGGGGATAGCCCCTGGGACACCCGACAGATGTTTTTC

D: TRDD3
J: TRDJ2
size: large
V: TRDV2
CDR3: CACDVLGDTLTAQLFF
DNA: TGTGCCTGTGACGTACTGGGGGATACTTTGACAGCACAACTCTTCTTT

D: TRDD3
J: TRDJ3
size: medium-sized
V: TRAV29/DV5
CDR3: CAARRRNWGSYSWDTRQMFF
DNA: TGTGCAGCAAGAAGACGTAACTGGGGGTCCTACTCCTGGGACACCCGACAGATGTTTTTC

D: TRDD3
J: TRDJ1
size: large
V: TRDV2
CDR3: CACDNLLGEPDKLIF
DNA: TGTGCCTGTGACAATCTACTGGGGGAGCCCGATAAACTCATCTTT

D: TRDD3
J: TRDJ1
size: .
V: TRDV1
CDR3: CALGEGGVPISPLLGDTETDKLIF
DNA: TGTGCTCTCGGGGAAGGGGGGGTTCCGATTTCCCCTCTACTGGGGGATACGGAGACCGATAAACTCATCTTT

D: TRDD3
J: TRDJ3
size: large
V: TRDV2
CDR3: CACDTAGGYSWDTRQMFF
DNA: TGTGCCTGTGACACCGCTGGGGGATACTCCTGGGACACCCGACAGATGTTTTTC

D: .
J: TRDJ3
size: large
V: TRDV2
CDR3: CACDTWGQSSWDTRQMFF
DNA: TGTGCCTGTGACACCTGGGGACAGAGCTCCTGGGACACCCGACAGATGTTTTTC

D: TRDD3
J: TRDJ3
size: .
V: TRDV2
CDR3: CACDTWGSHSWDTRQMFF
DNA: TGCGCCTGTGACACCTGGGGGTCCCACTCCTGGGACACCCGACAGATGTTTTTC

D: TRDD3
J: TRDJ1
size: few
V: TRAV29/DV5
CDR3: CAAPRGAGGYTDKLTF
DNA: TGTGCAGCCCCTAGAGGTGCTGGGGGATACACCGATAAACTCACCTTT

D: TRDD3
J: TRDJ3
size: large
V: TRDV2
CDR3: CACDSTGGSWDTRQMFF
DNA: TGTGCCTGTGACAGTACTGGGGGATCCTGGGACACCCGACAGATGTTTTTC

D: TRDD3
J: TRDJ3
size: large
V: TRDV2
CDR3: CACDTAGGYGSWDTRQMFF
DNA: TGTGCCTGTGACACTGCTGGGGGATACGGATCCTGGGACACCCGACAGATGTTTTTC

D: .
J: TRDJ3
size: .
V: TRDV2
CDR3: CACDTPNRGSSWDSRQMFF
DNA: TGTGCCTGTGACACCCCAAATCGGGGGAGCTCCTGGGACTCCCGACAGATGTTTTTC

D: TRDD3
J: TRDJ2
size: few
V: TRDV2
CDR3: CACDRLGATLTAQLFF
DNA: TGTGCCTGTGACCGACTGGGGGCTACTTTGACAGCCCAACTCTTCTTT

D: TRDD3
J: TRDJ3
size: few
V: TRDV2
CDR3: CACDTGDTRSWDTRQMFF
DNA: TGTGCCTGTGACACGGGGGATACGCGCTCCTGGGACACTCGACAGATGTTTTTC

D: TRDD3
J: TRDJ3
size: large
V: TRDV2
CDR3: CACDNTGGYPWDTRQMFF
DNA: TGTGCCTGTGACAATACTGGGGGATACCCCTGGGACACCCGACAGATGTTTTTC

D: .
J: TRDJ1
size: few
V: TRDV1
CDR3: CALGERLSYKLIF
DNA: TGTGCTCTTGGGGAACGTTTATCCTATAAACTCATCTTT

D: TRDD3
J: TRDJ3
size: few
V: TRDV2
CDR3: CACDTAGGYPWDTRQMFF
DNA: TGTGCCTGTGACACCGCTGGGGGATACCCCTGGGACACCAGACAGATGTTTTTC

D: TRDD3
J: TRDJ3
size: large
V: TRDV2
CDR3: CACDLLGDTSWDTRQMFF
DNA: TGTGCCTGTGACCTACTGGGGGATACGTCCTGGGACACCCGACAGATGTTTTTC

D: TRDD3
J: TRDJ2
size: large
V: TRDV2
CDR3: CACDTVLGDKNLTAQLFF
DNA: TGTGCCTGTGACACCGTACTGGGGGATAAAAATTTGACAGCACAACTCTTCTTT

D: .
J: TRDJ3
size: few
V: TRDV2
CDR3: CACDTGDAFSWDTRQMFF
DNA: TGTGCCTGTGACACCGGGGATGCCTTCTCCTGGGACACCCGACAGATGTTTTTC

D: TRDD3
J: TRDJ3
size: large
V: TRDV2
CDR3: CACDTLLGDTWDTRQMFF
DNA: TGTGCCTGTGACACGTTACTGGGGGATACCTGGGACACCCGACAGATGTTTTTC

D: .
J: TRDJ3
size: medium-sized
V: TRDV2
CDR3: CAWTPLGISWDTRQMFF
DNA: TGTGCCTGGACGCCTTTGGGGATCTCCTGGGACACCCGACAGATGTTTTTC

D: TRDD3
J: TRDJ3
size: .
V: TRDV2
CDR3: CASDTVLGDTLSWDTRQMFF
DNA: TGTGCCAGTGACACCGTACTGGGGGATACCCTTTCCTGGGACACCCGACAGATGTTTTTC

D: TRDD3
J: TRDJ3
size: medium-sized
V: TRDV2
CDR3: CACDTVLGDTRGSWDTRQMFF
DNA: TGTGCCTGTGACACCGTACTGGGGGATACGCGCGGCTCCTGGGACACCCGACAGATGTTTTTC

D: TRDD3
J: TRDJ3
size: few
V: TRDV2
CDR3: CACDTVLGDISWDTRQTFF
DNA: TGTGCCTGTGACACCGTACTGGGGGATATCTCCTGGGACACCCGACAGACGTTTTTC

D: .
J: TRDJ2
size: large
V: TRDV2
CDR3: CACDTLGITAQLFF
DNA: TGTGCCTGTGACACCTTAGGAATAACAGCACAACTCTTCTTT

D: TRDD3
J: TRDJ3
size: .
V: TRDV2
CDR3: CACDKVLGDTSPWDTRQMFF
DNA: TGTGCCTGTGACAAAGTACTGGGGGATACCAGCCCCTGGGACACCCGACAGATGTTTTTC

D: TRDD3
J: TRDJ3
size: .
V: TRDV2
CDR3: CACDKWGIQDWDTRQMFF
DNA: TGTGCCTGTGACAAATGGGGGATACAGGACTGGGACACCCGACAGATGTTTTTC

D: TRDD3
J: TRDJ3
size: .
V: TRDV2
CDR3: CACDTYWGSSWDTRQMFF
DNA: TGCGCCTGTGACACGTACTGGGGGAGCTCCTGGGACACCCGACAGATGTTTTTC

D: TRDD3
J: TRDJ2
size: large
V: TRDV2
CDR3: CACDTVGYGTAQLFF
DNA: TGTGCCTGTGACACCGTCGGATACGGAACAGCACAACTCTTCTTT

D: .
J: TRDJ2
size: .
V: TRDV2
CDR3: CACDTMGGVIAQLFF
DNA: TGTGCCTGTGACACTATGGGGGGAGTGATAGCACAACTCTTCTTT

D: TRDD3
J: TRDJ2
size: medium-sized
V: TRDV2
CDR3: CACDPVLGDTQVTAQLFF
DNA: TGTGCCTGTGACCCTGTACTGGGGGATACGCAAGTGACAGCACAACTCTTCTTT

D: .
J: TRDJ1
size: large
V: TRDV2
CDR3: CACDGIYTDKLIF
DNA: TGTGCCTGTGACGGGATTTACACCGATAAACTCATCTTT

D: .
J: TRDJ3
size: .
V: TRDV2
CDR3: CACDSTGLDPSWDTRQMFF
DNA: TGTGCCTGTGACTCCACTGGTCTGGACCCCTCCTGGGACACCCGACAGATGTTTTTC

D: .
J: TRDJ3
size: .
V: TRDV2
CDR3: CACDTLTGGSSWDTRQMFF
DNA: TGTGCCTGTGACACCCTTACTGGTGGTAGCTCCTGGGACACCCGACAGATGTTTTTC

D: TRDD3
J: TRDJ2
size: large
V: TRDV2
CDR3: CACDPLGDTLTTAQLFF
DNA: TGTGCCTGTGACCCCCTGGGGGATACACTTACGACAGCACAACTCTTCTTT

D: .
J: TRDJ3
size: large
V: TRDV2
CDR3: CACDTGIPSSWDTRQMFF
DNA: TGTGCCTGTGACACCGGAATCCCAAGCTCCTGGGACACCCGACAGATGTTTTTC

D: .
J: TRDJ3
size: few
V: TRDV2
CDR3: CACDIAGGQSSWDTRQMFF
DNA: TGTGCCTGTGACATCGCAGGGGGCCAAAGCTCCTGGGACACCCGACAGATGTTTTTC

D: TRDD3
J: TRDJ3
size: large
V: TRDV2
CDR3: CACDTVLGDMSSWDTRQMFF
DNA: TGTGCCTGTGACACCGTACTGGGGGATATGAGCTCCTGGGACACCCGACAGATGTTTTTC

D: TRDD3
J: TRDJ3
size: few
V: TRDV2
CDR3: CACDHVLGDTRTWDIRQMFF
DNA: TGTGCCTGTGACCACGTACTGGGGGATACGAGAACCTGGGACATCCGACAGATGTTTTTC

D: TRDD3
J: TRDJ3
size: medium-sized
V: TRDV2
CDR3: CACDVLGDTSWDTRQMFF
DNA: TGTGCCTGTGACGTACTGGGGGATACCTCCTGGGACACCCGACAGATGTTTTTC

D: TRDD3
J: TRDJ3
size: large
V: TRDV2
CDR3: CACDTLLGVRSSSWDTRQMFF
DNA: TGTGCCTGTGACACTCTACTGGGGGTCAGATCTAGCTCCTGGGACACCCGACAGATGTTTTTC

D: .
J: TRDJ3
size: large
V: TRDV2
CDR3: CACDTLLDGSSWDTRQMFF
DNA: TGTGCCTGTGACACCTTACTGGATGGGAGCTCCTGGGACACCCGACAGATGTTTTTC

D: TRDD3
J: TRDJ2
size: large
V: TRDV2
CDR3: CACDTVSSTGGPLTAQLFF
DNA: TGTGCCTGTGACACCGTTTCGAGTACTGGGGGACCTTTGACAGCACAACTCTTCTTT